These 27 T cell receptor delta chains were all obtained from the same sample, sequenced in a study of gamma-delta chains in newborns, infants, children. TCRdb re-processed the reads using CATT. The repertoire holds some 5,000 delta-chain clones, with 0.35% to 0.5% as singletons. Sequenced: blood. All receptors come from a child who was a newborn, infant or young child, either healthy, febrile or measles-vaccinated (not recorded which).

In regard to this clone: The TCRdb protein comes from a much larger clone and disagrees with this DNA's translation at residue 10, likely due to a read error; the protein given here is derived from the DNA. The chain links TRDV2 to TRDJ3; 9 bases align to TRDD3. The germline V gene has CDR1 GEAIGNYY and CDR2 EKD. The CDR3 length is 16 residues. CDR3 coding DNA: TGTGCCTGTGACACGGGGGATACCTGGGGCACCCGACAGATGTTTTTC. Translating it yields CACDTGDTWGTRQMFF.

As to this clone: This likely traces to a read error, being one base from a far larger clone. This specimen includes other DNA sequences encoding the same CDR3. The J gene is TRDJ3, the V gene TRDV2; D is perhaps TRDD3 (5 bases). CDR1 and CDR2 (germline): GEAIGNYY, EKD. The CDR3 has 19 residues. The CDR3 here is CACDTAGSISSWDTRQMFF. The DNA of the CDR3 is TGTGCCTGTGACACCGCGGGATCCATCAGCTCCTGGGACACCCGGCAGATGTTTTTC.

Within the sample, this clone is medium-sized (0.01 to 0.1%). Other nucleotide sequences from this sample produce the same CDR3. The chain is built from TRDV2 and TRDJ3, with 7 positions matching TRDD3. With V trimmed by 0 bases and J by 0 bases, 7 bases remained unmatched. The germline gives CDR1 GEAIGNYY, CDR2 EKD. This CDR3 has 19 residues. CDR3 residues: CACDTWGDRSSWDTRQMFF. Written as DNA, the CDR3 is TGTGCCTGTGACACCTGGGGGGATCGAAGCTCCTGGGACACCCGACAGATGTTTTTC.

The chain's CDR3 is CACDRVLGDSSWDTRQMFF. CDR3 nucleotides: TGTGCCTGTGACAGGGTGCTGGGGGATAGCTCCTGGGACACCCGACAGATGTTTTTC. This chain links TRDV2 with TRDJ3; 10 bases align to TRDD3. CDR1 is GEAIGNYY and CDR2 is EKD in the germline V gene. The CDR3 covers 19 residues. The junction had 6 bases not matched to a gene; V was cut back by 2 bases and J by 0 bases.

As for this clone: The translation of this DNA and the TCRdb protein of a much larger clone differ at residue 4, probably owing to a read error; the protein shown here is translated from the DNA. The rearrangement uses TRDV2 and TRDJ3, with 11 bases matching TRDD3. The germline V gene encodes CDR1 GEAIGNYY and CDR2 EKD. The CDR3 is made up of 18 amino acids. CDR3 sequence (DNA): TGTGCCTGTTACACCCTGGGGGATACCTCCTGGGACACCCGACAGATGTTTTTC. Its translation is CACYTLGDTSWDTRQMFF.

Regarding this clone: A single base is all that separates this from a far larger clone, so a read error is likely. The identical CDR3 is also encoded by other nucleotide sequences in the sample. The rearrangement joins TRDV2 to TRDJ2; D gene uncertain. CDR1 and CDR2 (germline): GEAIGNYY, EKD. CDR3 length: 16 amino acids. CDR3: CACDSIGTPLTAQLFF. DNA for the CDR3: TGTGCTTGTGACTCTATCGGGACCCCTTTGACAGCACAACTCTTCTTT.

There are a few counts of this clone. This clone may be a read error of a much larger clone one base away. The chain couples TRDV2 to TRDJ3; 7 bases match TRDD3. The V and J ends lost 0 bases and 3 bases, in that order; junction bases with no gene match: 10. The germline gives CDR1 GEAIGNYY, CDR2 EKD. CDR3 length: 19 amino acids. CDR3 protein: CACDTWGGLRFWDTRQMFF. DNA for the CDR3: TGTGCCTGTGACACCTGGGGGGGATTGCGCTTCTGGGACACCCGACAGATGTTTTTC.

A few counts support this clone. TCRdb's entry gives the protein of a much larger clone, which mismatches this DNA's translation at residue 9, likely from a read error; the protein reported here is translated from the DNA. The chain links TRDV2 to TRDJ2; 9 bases are shared with TRDD3. This CDR3 is built from 17 residues. From germline, CDR1 is GEAIGNYY and CDR2 EKD. The trim removed 3 bases at V and 2 bases at J, leaving 9 bases unmatched. The CDR3 DNA reads TGTGCCTGTGACCCTCTGGGGGATCCGCGGTTGACAGCACAACTCTTCTTT. This encodes CACDPLGDPRLTAQLFF.

For this clone: The protein TCRdb gives is from a much larger clone and does not agree with this DNA's translation at residue 9, likely a read error; the protein shown here comes from the DNA. The chain employs TRDV2 and TRDJ3; 10 bases line up with TRDD3. The CDR3 loop spans 17 amino acids. J was trimmed by 3 bases and V by 4 bases; bases with no gene match: 5. Germline V lookup: CDR1 GEAIGNYY, CDR2 EKD. The CDR3 protein is CACDELGDFWDTRQMFF. Written as DNA, the CDR3 is TGTGCCTGTGATGAACTGGGGGATTTCTGGGACACCCGACAGATGTTTTTC.

Comments on this clone: The protein that TCRdb holds for this DNA derives from a much larger clone and differs from the translated DNA at residue 8, which likely indicates a read error; the protein shown here is translated from the DNA. V is TRDV2 and J is TRDJ3; D not resolved. Germline V gene sequence: CDR1 GEAIGNYY, CDR2 EKD. This CDR3 has 15 residues. CDR3 coding DNA: TGTGCCTGTGACAGACTCTCCCGGGACACCCGACAGATGTTTTTC. Its translation is CACDRLSRDTRQMFF.

This clone has just a few counts. This may be a read error: a much more frequent sequence differs by one nucleotide. Other DNA sequences within the sample encode an identical CDR3. The chain has TRDV2 and TRDJ3; D possibly corresponds to TRDD3 (5 bases). CDR3 length: 18 amino acids. CDR1 and CDR2 (germline): GEAIGNYY, EKD. For the CDR3, the DNA is TGTGCCTGTGACACAATGGGGCCGAGCTCCTGGGACACCCGGCAGATGTTTTTC. This encodes CACDTMGPSSWDTRQMFF.

This clone is medium-sized within its sample. The chain recombines TRDV2 with TRDJ3, with 11 bases matching TRDD3. CDR3 length equals 18 residues. Germline V gene lookup returns CDR1 GEAIGNYY and CDR2 EKD. Unmatched junction bases numbered 3, after V lost 3 bases and J lost 0 bases. The CDR3 DNA sequence: TGTGCCTGTGACGTACTGGGGGATATCTCCTGGGACACCCGACAGATGTTTTTC. It specifies CACDVLGDISWDTRQMFF.

Details on this clone: TCRdb shows a much larger clone's protein in place of this DNA's translation, and the two differ at residue 13, likely through a read error; the protein shown is translated from the DNA. This chain uses TRDV2 with TRDJ3; 8 nucleotides match TRDD3. Germline V gene sequence: CDR1 GEAIGNYY, CDR2 EKD. The CDR3 has 18 amino acids. The CDR3 DNA is TGTGCCTGTGACACCGGCTGGGGGACCTCCTGGGACGCCCGACAGATGTTTTTC. Protein sequence: CACDTGWGTSWDARQMFF.

This clone was counted between two and nine times. The TCRdb protein, from a much larger clone, departs from this DNA's translation at residue 10, likely by read error; the protein shown derives from the DNA. The genes are TRDV2 and TRDJ3; possibly TRDD3 for D (6 bases). The CDR3 consists of 16 residues. Germline V gene lookup returns CDR1 GEAIGNYY and CDR2 EKD. The CDR3 bases are TGTGCCTGTGACCGAGTAAGCTCCTGGGGCACCCGACAGATGTTTTTC. It is translated as CACDRVSSWGTRQMFF.

A remark on this clone: A much larger clonotype is one base distant, so this may be a read error. This CDR3 is also generated by other DNA sequences in the sample. V and J are TRDV2 and TRDJ3, with 8 bases identical to TRDD3. This CDR3 spans 17 amino acids. The germline gives CDR1 GEAIGNYY, CDR2 EKD. The DNA of the CDR3 is TGTGCCTGCGACACCTGGGGGGATACCTGGGACACCCGACAGATGTTTTTC. It yields the protein CACDTWGDTWDTRQMFF.

This clone was recorded a few times. The translation of this DNA and the TCRdb protein of a much larger clone differ at residue 12, probably owing to a read error; the protein shown here is translated from the DNA. The J gene is TRDJ3, the V gene TRDV2; D is possibly TRDD3 (5 bases). Germline-derived CDR1 and CDR2 are GEAIGNYY and EKD. The CDR3 contains 17 residues. The CDR3 DNA reads as TGTGCCTGTGACACCGTAGAGGGATCCTGGGACGCCCGACAGATGTTTTTC. This codes for CACDTVEGSWDARQMFF.

In this sample, this clone turned up a few times. TCRdb's protein, taken from a much larger clone, differs from this DNA's translation at residue 8, likely owing to a read error; the protein displayed comes from the DNA. The rearrangement uses TRDV2 and TRDJ3, with a weak D call TRDD3 (6 bases). The CDR3 is 18 amino acids. Trimming took off 3 bases at V and 0 bases at J, with 14 bases between the two ends. Per germline, CDR1 GEAIGNYY and CDR2 EKD. The CDR3 sequence: CACDRTGRYSWDTRQMFF. CDR3 coding DNA: TGTGCCTGTGACCGTACTGGGAGATACTCCTGGGACACCCGACAGATGTTTTTC.

This clone was picked up a small number of times. This could be a read error, since a much larger clone is one nucleotide away. In the same sample, other DNA sequences code for this CDR3. This chain joins TRDV3 and TRDJ3, with 8 bases that match TRDD3. Germline V gives CDR1 TVYSNPD, CDR2 GDNSRS (reference sequence). This CDR3 has 19 amino acids. CDR3 sequence (DNA): TGTGCCTTATGGTCCCGATACTGGGGGCCCCCGCTGGGCACCCGGCAGATGTTTTTC. This gives the protein CALWSRYWGPPLGTRQMFF.

In the case of this clone: One base separates it from a far larger clone, so it is likely a read error. V is TRDV2 and J is TRDJ3; 7 bases match TRDD3. Unmatched junction bases numbered 12, after V lost 0 bases and J lost 2 bases. The CDR3 is 20 amino acids. Germline V gives CDR1 GEAIGNYY, CDR2 EKD. CDR3 coding DNA: TGTGCCTGTGACACCGCCCTGGGGGGCCAGAGCCCCTGGGACACCCGACAGATGTTTTTC. Its translation is CACDTALGGQSPWDTRQMFF.

This clone is judged large. The sample carries other DNA sequences with the same CDR3. The chain joins TRDV2 to TRDJ3; 9 bases agree with TRDD3. V shed 0 bases, J shed 3 bases, and the junction held 2 bases outside the gene matches. Per the germline V gene, CDR1 is GEAIGNYY and CDR2 is EKD. This CDR3 has 17 residues. CDR3 amino acids: CACDTVGGYWDTRQMFF. Here the CDR3 DNA reads TGTGCCTGTGACACCGTTGGGGGATACTGGGACACCCGACAGATGTTTTTC.

This clone was seen a few times. The protein in TCRdb stems from a much larger clone and differs at residue 3 from this DNA's translation, likely a read error; here the protein is translated from the DNA. The chain recombines TRDV2 with TRDJ3; TRDD3 matches 8 bases. In germline, CDR1 is GEAIGNYY, CDR2 EKD. CDR3 size: 15 residues. CDR3: CARDTGGADTRQMFF. The CDR3 nucleotides are TGTGCCCGTGACACTGGGGGGGCCGACACCCGACAGATGTTTTTC.

This clone showed up just a few times. This rearrangement joins TRDV2 to TRDJ3; TRDD3 agrees at 7 bases. This CDR3 region has 19 residues. The germline gives CDR1 GEAIGNYY, CDR2 EKD. J was trimmed by 0 bases and V by 1 base; bases with no gene match: 8. The CDR3 DNA follows: TGTGCCTGTGACACTACGGGATACAGGAGCTCCTGGGACACCCGACAGATGTTTTTC. Translation: CACDTTGYRSSWDTRQMFF.

In the case of this clone: TCRdb has a much larger clone's protein, which differs at residue 8 from the translation of this DNA, likely because of a read error; what is shown is the protein translated from the DNA. This chain connects TRDV2 to TRDJ3; 7 positions agree with TRDD3. Germline V gene sequence: CDR1 GEAIGNYY, CDR2 EKD. V trimming: 0 bases; J trimming: 3 bases; junction bases outside the gene matches: 4. This CDR3 is 17 amino acids long. The CDR3 reads CACDTWGTRWDTRQMFF. CDR3 nucleotides: TGTGCCTGTGACACCTGGGGGACACGCTGGGACACCCGACAGATGTTTTTC.

This clone was observed a handful of times. TCRdb's protein, taken from a much larger clone, differs from this DNA's translation at residue 5, likely owing to a read error; the protein displayed comes from the DNA. The chain couples TRDV2 to TRDJ3, with 11 bases lining up with TRDD3. The ends lost 1 base at V and 4 bases at J; junction bases unmatched: 5. This CDR3 spans 18 amino acids. Germline V gene lookup returns CDR1 GEAIGNYY and CDR2 EKD. The CDR3 here is CACDTLGDKAWDTRQMFF. The DNA of the CDR3 is TGTGCCTGTGACACACTGGGGGATAAAGCATGGGACACCCGACAGATGTTTTTC.

This clone showed up just a few times. This DNA's translation differs at residue 3 from TCRdb's protein, which comes from a much larger clone; a read error is likely, and the protein shown is translated from the DNA. The V and J genes are TRDV2 and TRDJ3; TRDD3 might be the D (5 bases). The germline CDR1 and CDR2 sequences are GEAIGNYY and EKD. This CDR3 is built from 18 residues. The DNA of the CDR3 is TGTGCCAGTGACACCGTCTATACGAGGTCCTGGGACACCCGACAGATGTTTTTC. Its translation is CASDTVYTRSWDTRQMFF.

On this clone: It may be a read error: a sequence one base away is much more abundant. The chain couples TRDV2 to TRDJ3; 12 nucleotides align to TRDD3. Trimming cost V 0 bases and J 3 bases; bases outside gene matches: 11. CDR3 length: 21 amino acids. From germline, CDR1 is GEAIGNYY and CDR2 EKD. DNA for the CDR3: TGTGCCTGTGACACCTACCCTCTGGGGGATACGCGGGACTGGGACACCCGACAGATGTTTTTC. Translation: CACDTYPLGDTRDWDTRQMFF.

About this clone itself: A read error may produce the germline difference seen at one junction end. Additional DNA sequences in this sample encode the identical CDR3. CDR3 residues: CACDTLWGSSWGTRQMFF. The CDR3 nucleotides are TGTGCCTGTGACACCCTCTGGGGGAGCTCCTGGGGCACCCGGCAGATGTTTTTC. This chain links TRDV2 with TRDJ3; 8 bases map to TRDD3. Germline V gives CDR1 GEAIGNYY, CDR2 EKD. CDR3 length equals 18 residues.